A single sample is the source of the 12 T cell receptor beta chains below, sequenced in a study of CD8 T cells in ankylosing spondylitis. Study-wide results and caveats: A motif in TCR beta, a set of roughly eight highly homologous variants, appeared characteristic of ankylosing spondylitis blood.

Antigens of these TCRs are unknown. MiXCR, run by TCRdb on the 5' RACE reads, gives a single entry per CDR3 protein. The sample includes 450,000 to 550,000 distinct CDR3 sequences, about 5.4% of them seen just once. Sequenced input: blood, either unsorted or a sorted T cell fraction (not recorded which). These receptors all stem from a male donor with ankylosing spondylitis.

This clonotype was observed a few times. The chain employs TRBV4-1 and TRBJ2-1; D not resolved. V lost 0 bases, J lost 1 base, and 7 bases lay in between. Looked up from germline, CDR1 is MGHRA and CDR2 is YSYEKL. The CDR3 is 15 residues long. CDR3 sequence: CASSQDGLSYNEQFF. The CDR3 DNA reads TGCGCCAGCAGCCAAGATGGGCTGTCCTACAATGAGCAGTTCTTC.

Many counts were recorded for this clonotype. The V gene is TRBV6-2 or TRBV6-3, the J gene TRBJ1-5; D may be TRBD1 (5 bases). The CDR3 loop spans 15 amino acids. Germline V gene sequence: CDR1 MNHEY, CDR2 SVGEGT. V gave up 5 bases and J gave up 6 bases, with 17 bases separating them. The chain's CDR3 is CASSPGGWGGQPQHF. CDR3 bases: TGTGCCAGCAGTCCGGGTGGATGGGGCGGTCAGCCCCAGCATTTT.

This clonotype was recorded at least ten times. The chain uses TRBV5-1 and TRBJ2-7, with D perhaps TRBD1 (6 bases). CDR3 length: 15 amino acids. Germline CDR1 SGHRS, CDR2 YFSETQ. The germline V and J ends were trimmed by 0 bases and 3 bases, with 13 bases remaining between them. The CDR3 sequence is CASSLDSGGIYEQYF. The CDR3 DNA follows: TGCGCCAGCAGCTTGGATTCTGGGGGCATCTACGAGCAGTACTTC.

This clonotype was counted at least ten times. This chain links TRBV4-3 with TRBJ1-2, with D unresolved. CDR1 is LGHNA, CDR2 YSLEER, per germline. The CDR3 has 15 residues. Trimming shortened V by 0 bases and J by 5 bases, and 13 bases separated the two germline ends. The CDR3 DNA follows: TGCGCCAGCAGCCAAGATCTGTTGGGGTTTTATGGCTACACCTTC. Encoded protein: CASSQDLLGFYGYTF.

This clonotype showed up many times. This chain joins TRBV7-8 and TRBJ1-5; the D gene is possibly TRBD1 (5 bases). Germline V gene data show CDR1 as SGHVS and CDR2 as FQNEAQ. V was shortened by 1 base and J by 2 bases, with 12 bases between the two germline ends. The CDR3 spans 16 residues. The CDR3 protein is CASSLGWGWGNQPQHF. CDR3 in DNA: TGTGCCAGCAGCTTAGGCTGGGGCTGGGGCAATCAGCCCCAGCATTTT.

In this sample, this clonotype turned up many times. The chain carries TRBV15 and TRBJ1-2; D remains ambiguous. Trimming stripped 0 bases from V and 6 bases from J, with 17 bases between. In germline, CDR1 is LNHNV, CDR2 YYDKDF (reference sequence). This CDR3 has 16 amino acids. This chain's CDR3 is CATSRDGGASVDGYTF. The CDR3 DNA reads TGTGCCACCAGCAGAGATGGCGGAGCCTCAGTAGATGGCTACACCTTC.

The rearrangement links TRBV5-1 to TRBJ2-2; TRBD1 is a possible D gene (6 bases). The CDR3 length is 16 residues. The V gene lost 3 bases and the J gene lost 4 bases, with 16 bases spanning the gap. Germline V gives CDR1 SGHRS, CDR2 YFSETQ. The DNA of the CDR3 is TGCGCCAGCAGCTACGAACCTTTACAGGGCACCGGGGAGCTGTTTTTT. Protein product: CASSYEPLQGTGELFF.

This clonotype was counted ten times or more. The rearrangement uses TRBV25-1 and TRBJ1-5, with D possibly being TRBD1 (6 bases). The CDR3 runs 14 residues. Germline loops: CDR1 MGHDK, CDR2 SYGVNS. V was shortened by 8 bases and J by 6 bases, with 17 bases between the two germline ends. For the CDR3, the DNA is TGTGCCAGCTCCGCCGCCGGGACAACTCAGCCCCAGCATTTT. Residues: CASSAAGTTQPQHF.

Ten or more counts support this clonotype. The chain joins TRBV7-3 to TRBJ1-1, with 8 nucleotides matching TRBD1. CDR1 is SGHTA, CDR2 FQGTGA, per germline. J gave up 0 bases and V 2 bases, and 2 bases lay outside the gene matches. The length of the CDR3 is 15 residues. Here the CDR3 reads CASSLPGQVNTEAFF. CDR3 sequence (DNA): TGTGCCAGCAGCTTACCGGGACAGGTGAACACTGAAGCTTTCTTT.

J is TRBJ1-2 and V is TRBV7-2; 7 bases align to TRBD1. The CDR3 spans 16 residues. V shed 5 bases and J 2 bases; nucleotides not matched to a gene: 11. Germline V gives CDR1 SGHTA, CDR2 FQGNSA. The CDR3 region has the DNA TGTGCCAGCAGCCCCCAGCCCGGACAGGCCAACTATGGCTACACCTTC. Encoded protein: CASSPQPGQANYGYTF.

This clonotype was detected many times. The chain joins TRBV4-2 to TRBJ1-5; TRBD1 agrees at 8 bases. Per the germline V gene, CDR1 is LGHNA and CDR2 is YNFKEQ. Unmatched junction bases numbered 10, after V lost 1 base and J lost 5 bases. This CDR3 spans 17 amino acids. The CDR3 reads CASSQVFGRGLYQPQHF. CDR3 nucleotide sequence: TGTGCCAGCAGCCAAGTTTTCGGCAGGGGGCTATATCAGCCCCAGCATTTT.

The rearrangement joins TRBV4-3 to TRBJ2-2, with 10 positions matching TRBD1. The V gene's germline CDR1 is LGHNA and CDR2 YSLEER. This CDR3 comprises 17 residues. Germline trimming cut 0 bases from V and 10 bases from J; bases unmatched to any gene: 11. CDR3 coding DNA: TGCGCCAGCAGCCAAGACCGAGACAGGGGGCTGGGGCCGGAGCTGTTTTTT. This codes for CASSQDRDRGLGPELFF.